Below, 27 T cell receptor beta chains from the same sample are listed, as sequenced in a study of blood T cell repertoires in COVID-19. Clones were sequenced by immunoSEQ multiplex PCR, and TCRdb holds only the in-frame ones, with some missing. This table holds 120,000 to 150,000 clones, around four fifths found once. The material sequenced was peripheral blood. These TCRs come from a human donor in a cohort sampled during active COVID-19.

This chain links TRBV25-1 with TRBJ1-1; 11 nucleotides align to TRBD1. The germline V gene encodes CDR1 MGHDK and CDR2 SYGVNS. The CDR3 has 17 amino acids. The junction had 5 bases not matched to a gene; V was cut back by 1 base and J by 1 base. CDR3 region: CASSELGQGATNTEAFF. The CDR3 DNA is TGTGCCAGCAGTGAATTAGGACAGGGGGCGACGAACACTGAAGCTTTCTTT.

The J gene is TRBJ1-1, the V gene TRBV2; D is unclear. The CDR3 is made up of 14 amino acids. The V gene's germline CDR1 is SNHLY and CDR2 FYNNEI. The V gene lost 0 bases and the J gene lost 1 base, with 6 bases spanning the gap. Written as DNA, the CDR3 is TGTGCCAGCAGTGAAGCGGGCACGAACACTGAAGCTTTCTTT. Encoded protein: CASSEAGTNTEAFF. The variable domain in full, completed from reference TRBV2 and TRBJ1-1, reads EPEVTQTPSHQVTQMGQEVILRCVPISNHLYFYWYRQILGQKVEFLVSFYNNEISEKSEIFDDQFSVERPDGSNFTLKIRSTKLEDSAMYFCASSEAGTNTEAFFGQGTRLTVV.

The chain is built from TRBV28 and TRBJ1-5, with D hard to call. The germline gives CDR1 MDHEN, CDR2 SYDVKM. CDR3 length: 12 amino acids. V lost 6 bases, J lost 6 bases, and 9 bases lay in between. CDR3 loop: CASRVAPQPQHF. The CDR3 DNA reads TGTGCCAGCAGGGTGGCCCCTCAGCCCCAGCATTTT.

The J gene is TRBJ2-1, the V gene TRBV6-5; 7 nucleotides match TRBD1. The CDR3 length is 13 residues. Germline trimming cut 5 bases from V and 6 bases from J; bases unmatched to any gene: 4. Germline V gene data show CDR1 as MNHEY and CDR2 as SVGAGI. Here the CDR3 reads CASSTQGPNEQFF. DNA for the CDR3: TGTGCCAGCAGTACACAGGGGCCCAATGAGCAGTTCTTC.

CDR3 loop: CATSRRDRQETQYF. The DNA of the CDR3 is TGTGCCACCAGCAGACGCGATCGTCAAGAGACCCAGTACTTC. The genes are TRBV15 and TRBJ2-5; D gene uncertain. The CDR3 extends over 14 amino acids. Trimming removed 2 bases at V and 2 bases at J, with 9 bases between. The V gene's germline CDR1 is LNHNV and CDR2 YYDKDF (reference sequence).

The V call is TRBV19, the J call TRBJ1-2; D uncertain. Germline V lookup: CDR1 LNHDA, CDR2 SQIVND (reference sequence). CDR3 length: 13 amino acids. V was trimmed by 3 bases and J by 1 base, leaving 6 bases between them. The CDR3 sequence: CASSIWSNYGYTF. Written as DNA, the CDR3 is TGTGCCAGTAGTATTTGGAGTAACTATGGCTACACCTTC.

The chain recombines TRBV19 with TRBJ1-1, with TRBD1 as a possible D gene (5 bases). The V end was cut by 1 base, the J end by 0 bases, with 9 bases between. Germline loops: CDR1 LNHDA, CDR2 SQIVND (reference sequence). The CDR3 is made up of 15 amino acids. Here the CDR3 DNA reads TGTGCCAGTAGTATAGCAGCAGGGATGAACACTGAAGCTTTCTTT. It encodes CASSIAAGMNTEAFF.

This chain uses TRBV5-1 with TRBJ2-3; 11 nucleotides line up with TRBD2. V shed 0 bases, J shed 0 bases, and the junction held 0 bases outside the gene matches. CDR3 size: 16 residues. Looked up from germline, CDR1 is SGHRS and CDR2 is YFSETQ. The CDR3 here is CASSLGLAGSTDTQYF. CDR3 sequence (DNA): TGCGCCAGCAGCTTGGGACTAGCGGGGAGCACAGATACGCAGTATTTT.

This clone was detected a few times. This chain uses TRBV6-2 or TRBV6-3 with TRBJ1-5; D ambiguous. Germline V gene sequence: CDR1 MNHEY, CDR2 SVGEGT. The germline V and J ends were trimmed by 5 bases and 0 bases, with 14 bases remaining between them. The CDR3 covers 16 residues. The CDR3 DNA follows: TGTGCCAGCAGTCCCCTTACCGGGTATAGCAATCAGCCCCAGCATTTT. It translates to CASSPLTGYSNQPQHF.

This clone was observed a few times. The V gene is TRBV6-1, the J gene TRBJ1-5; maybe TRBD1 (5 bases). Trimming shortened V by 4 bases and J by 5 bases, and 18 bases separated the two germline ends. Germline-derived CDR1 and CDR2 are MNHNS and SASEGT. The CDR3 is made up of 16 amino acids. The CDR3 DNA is TGTGCCAGCAGTGGGCGGGGTGGGGCGATTCATCAGCCCCAGCATTTT. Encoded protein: CASSGRGGAIHQPQHF.

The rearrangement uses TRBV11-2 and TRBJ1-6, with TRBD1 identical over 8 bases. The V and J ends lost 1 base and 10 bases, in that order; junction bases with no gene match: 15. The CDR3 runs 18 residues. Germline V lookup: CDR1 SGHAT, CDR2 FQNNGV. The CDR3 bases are TGTGCCAGCAGCTTAGTGGAGTGGGGGTTAGGGACAGGATCACCCCTCCACTTT. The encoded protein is CASSLVEWGLGTGSPLHF.

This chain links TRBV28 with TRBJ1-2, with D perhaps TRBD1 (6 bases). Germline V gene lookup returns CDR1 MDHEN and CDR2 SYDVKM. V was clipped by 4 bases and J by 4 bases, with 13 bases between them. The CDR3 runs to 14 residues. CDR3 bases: TGTGCCAGCAGTTCGGACAGACTTAGCTATGGCTACACCTTC. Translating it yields CASSSDRLSYGYTF.

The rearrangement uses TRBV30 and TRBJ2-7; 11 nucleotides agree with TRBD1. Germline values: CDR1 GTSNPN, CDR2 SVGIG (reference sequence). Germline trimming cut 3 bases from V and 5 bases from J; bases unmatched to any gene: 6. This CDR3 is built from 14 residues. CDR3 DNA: TGTGCCTGGAGCCACGGGACAGGGGGGGACGAGCAGTACTTC. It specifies CAWSHGTGGDEQYF.

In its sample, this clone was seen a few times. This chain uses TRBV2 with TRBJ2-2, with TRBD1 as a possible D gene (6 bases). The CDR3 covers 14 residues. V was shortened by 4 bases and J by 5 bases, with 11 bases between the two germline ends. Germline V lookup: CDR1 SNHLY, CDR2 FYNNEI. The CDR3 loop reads CASSARGETGELFF. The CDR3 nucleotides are TGTGCCAGCAGTGCCAGGGGTGAGACCGGGGAGCTGTTTTTT.

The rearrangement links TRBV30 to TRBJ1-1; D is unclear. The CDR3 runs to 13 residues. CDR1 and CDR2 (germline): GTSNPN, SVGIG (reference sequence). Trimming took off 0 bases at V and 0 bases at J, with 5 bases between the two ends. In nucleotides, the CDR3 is TGTGCCTGGAGTGTTAGTATGAACACTGAAGCTTTCTTT. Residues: CAWSVSMNTEAFF.

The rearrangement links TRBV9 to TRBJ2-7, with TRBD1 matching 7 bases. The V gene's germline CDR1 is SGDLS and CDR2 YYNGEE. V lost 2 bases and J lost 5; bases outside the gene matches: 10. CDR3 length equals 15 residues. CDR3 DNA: TGTGCCAGCAGCGTGACACCGACAGGGCTGAACGAGCAGTACTTC. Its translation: CASSVTPTGLNEQYF.

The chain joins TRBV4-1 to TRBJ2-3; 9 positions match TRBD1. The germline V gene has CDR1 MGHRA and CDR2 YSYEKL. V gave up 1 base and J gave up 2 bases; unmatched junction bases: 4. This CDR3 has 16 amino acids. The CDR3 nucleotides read TGCGCCAGCAGCCAAGCGACAGGGGGAGTCACAGATACGCAGTATTTT. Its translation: CASSQATGGVTDTQYF.

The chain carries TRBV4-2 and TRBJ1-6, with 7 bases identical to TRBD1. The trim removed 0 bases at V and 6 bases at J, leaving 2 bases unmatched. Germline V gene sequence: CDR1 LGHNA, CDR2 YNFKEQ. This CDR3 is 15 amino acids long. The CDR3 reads CASSQDRTGNSPLHF. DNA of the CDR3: TGTGCCAGCAGCCAAGATCGGACAGGTAATTCACCCCTCCACTTT.

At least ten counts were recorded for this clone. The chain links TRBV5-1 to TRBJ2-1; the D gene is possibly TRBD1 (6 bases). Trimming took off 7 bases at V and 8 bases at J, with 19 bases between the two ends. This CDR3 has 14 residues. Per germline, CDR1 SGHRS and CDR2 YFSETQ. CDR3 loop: CASYGTQVVHEQFF. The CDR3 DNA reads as TGCGCCAGCTACGGGACACAGGTGGTCCATGAGCAGTTCTTC.

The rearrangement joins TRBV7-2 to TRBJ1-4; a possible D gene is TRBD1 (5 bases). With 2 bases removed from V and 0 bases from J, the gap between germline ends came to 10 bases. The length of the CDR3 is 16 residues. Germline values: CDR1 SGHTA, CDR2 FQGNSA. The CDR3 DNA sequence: TGTGCCAGCAGCTTACGGGGAGGGGCAACTAATGAAAAACTGTTTTTT. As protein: CASSLRGGATNEKLFF.

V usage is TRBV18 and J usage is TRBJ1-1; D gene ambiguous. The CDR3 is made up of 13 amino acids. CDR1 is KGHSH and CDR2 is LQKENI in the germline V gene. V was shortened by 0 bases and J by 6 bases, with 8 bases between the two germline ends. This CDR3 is CASSPPGRAEAFF. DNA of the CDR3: TGTGCCAGCTCACCACCGGGGAGGGCTGAAGCTTTCTTT.

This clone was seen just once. Written as DNA, the CDR3 is TGTGCCAGCTCCGAGGGTAGAACTGAAGCTTTCTTT. Translated: CASSEGRTEAFF. The chain employs TRBV18 and TRBJ1-1; no clear D. The CDR3 sequence is 12 residues long. Germline V gene data show CDR1 as KGHSH and CDR2 as LQKENI. The V end lost 6 bases, the J end lost 5 bases, and 10 bases lay between the germline ends.

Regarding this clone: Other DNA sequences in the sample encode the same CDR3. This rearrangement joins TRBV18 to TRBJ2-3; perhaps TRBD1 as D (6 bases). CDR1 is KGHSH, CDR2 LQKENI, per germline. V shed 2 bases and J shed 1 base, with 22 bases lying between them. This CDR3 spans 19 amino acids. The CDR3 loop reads CASSPKGQGSTLGTDTQYF. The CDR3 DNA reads TGTGCCAGCTCACCAAAGGGACAAGGATCAACTCTGGGCACAGATACGCAGTATTTT. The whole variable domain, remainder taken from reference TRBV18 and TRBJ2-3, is NAGVMQNPRHLVRRRGQEARLRCSPMKGHSHVYWYRQLPEEGLKFMVYLQKENIIDESGMPKERFSAEFPKEGPSILRIQQVVRGDSAAYFCASSPKGQGSTLGTDTQYFGPGTRLTVL.

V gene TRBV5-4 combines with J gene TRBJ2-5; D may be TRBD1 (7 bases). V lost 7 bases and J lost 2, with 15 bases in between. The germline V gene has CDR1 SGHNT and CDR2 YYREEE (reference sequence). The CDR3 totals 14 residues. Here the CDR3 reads CASGTQGRQETQYF. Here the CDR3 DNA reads TGTGCCAGCGGAACACAGGGGAGGCAAGAGACCCAGTACTTC.

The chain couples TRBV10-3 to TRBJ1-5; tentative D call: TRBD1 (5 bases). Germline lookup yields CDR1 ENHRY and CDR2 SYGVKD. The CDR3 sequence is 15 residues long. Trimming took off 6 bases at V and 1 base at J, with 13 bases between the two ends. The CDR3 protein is CAIRAGSGSNQPQHF. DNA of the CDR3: TGTGCCATCAGGGCAGGGTCTGGGAGCAATCAGCCCCAGCATTTT.

The CDR3 is CASSSAGRNYNEQFF. DNA of the CDR3: TGTGCCAGCAGCTCAGCGGGACGGAACTACAATGAGCAGTTCTTC. V usage is TRBV5-8 and J usage is TRBJ2-1; 7 bases map to TRBD2. CDR3 length: 15 residues. Germline lookup yields CDR1 SGHTS and CDR2 YDEGEE. The junction had 6 bases not matched to a gene; V was cut back by 3 bases and J by 3 bases.

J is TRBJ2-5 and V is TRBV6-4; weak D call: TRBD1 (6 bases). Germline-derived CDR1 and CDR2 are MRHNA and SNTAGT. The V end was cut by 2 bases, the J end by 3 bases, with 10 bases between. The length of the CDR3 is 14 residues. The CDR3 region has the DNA TGTGCCAGCAGTGACAGACAGGAAGAAGAGACCCAGTACTTC. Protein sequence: CASSDRQEEETQYF.